This T cell receptor beta chain came from a study of blood T cell repertoires in COVID-19. Background on the study: The United States, Italy and Spain provided the acute and convalescent COVID-19 samples.

How the authors handled the data: From reference gene primer amplification, estimates of nucleated cell counts were derived. The data were produced by immunoSEQ multiplex PCR, yet TCRdb's version contains in-frame clones alone and is incomplete. The DNA was the basis for D and trimming; V, J and clone size are from that table. Here the sample spans 300,000 to 350,000 clones, more than 90% being singletons. Enrolled through a virtual design, the participants were between about 18 and 100 years of age and came from 24 US areas. Exposed participants came across a COVID-19 case within 2 weeks before study entry. This TCR came from a woman aged 25 to 39 who had been exposed to COVID-19. What was sequenced was PBMCs or T cells enriched from blood (not recorded which).

In nucleotides, the CDR3 is TGTGCCAGTAGCGCACAGAGGAACACTGAAGCTTTCTTT. Amino acids: CASSAQRNTEAFF. The V and J genes are TRBV19 and TRBJ1-1; no firm D call. With 6 bases removed from V and 1 base from J, the gap between germline ends came to 9 bases. The CDR3 loop spans 13 amino acids. The germline gives CDR1 LNHDA, CDR2 SQIVND (reference sequence).